Below, 28 T cell receptor beta chains from the same sample are listed, as sequenced in a study of OX40 agonist ivuxolimab in advanced cancers. The data were produced by immunoSEQ multiplex PCR, yet TCRdb's version contains in-frame clones alone and is incomplete. The top ten clones hold roughly 12% of a sample with more than 50,000 clones, roughly 92% of them seen once. The sample consisted of CD4+ or CD8+ T cells sorted from blood, taken in a trial of the OX40 agonist ivuxolimab. The receptors were gathered from an adult with an advanced solid tumor such as melanoma, head and neck, liver or kidney cancer.

The CDR3 sequence is CASSSWDTEAFF. The CDR3 coding sequence is TGTGCCAGCAGCTCCTGGGACACTGAAGCTTTCTTT. The V gene is TRBV6-6, the J gene TRBJ1-1, with D unclear. This CDR3 has 12 residues. Between the trimmed V and J ends, which lost 6 bases and 3 bases, there was a span of 8 bases. CDR1 MNHNY and CDR2 SVGAGI come from the germline V gene (reference sequence).

This chain connects TRBV7-9 to TRBJ1-4; D uncertain. The CDR3 runs 18 residues. The V and J ends lost 1 base and 0 bases respectively, with 15 bases between them. Germline CDR1 is SEHNR and CDR2 is FQNEAQ (reference sequence). The CDR3 DNA reads TGTGCCAGCAGCTTAGGGGTCAGCTTGAGGGCAACTAATGAAAAACTGTTTTTT. Translated, it gives CASSLGVSLRATNEKLFF.

The J gene is TRBJ1-1, the V gene TRBV28; D is possibly TRBD1 (5 bases). Germline V gene data show CDR1 as MDHEN and CDR2 as SYDVKM. The CDR3 runs to 15 residues. V lost 5 bases, J lost 1 base, and 14 bases lay in between. This CDR3 is CASSRGDLANTEAFF. The CDR3 coding sequence is TGTGCCAGCAGTCGAGGGGACCTCGCGAACACTGAAGCTTTCTTT.

The chain joins TRBV6-1 to TRBJ2-5; 11 bases are shared with TRBD2. The ends lost 4 bases at V and 7 bases at J; junction bases unmatched: 11. Germline loops: CDR1 MNHNS, CDR2 SASEGT. The CDR3 has 16 amino acids. The CDR3 spells CASSVSGTSGGATQYF. CDR3 in DNA: TGTGCCAGCAGTGTTTCCGGGACTAGCGGAGGTGCGACCCAGTACTTC.

This clone was picked up a small number of times. The genes are TRBV2 and TRBJ1-1; a possible D gene is TRBD1 (6 bases). Germline CDR1 SNHLY, CDR2 FYNNEI. The CDR3 is made up of 18 amino acids. Trimming pared 6 bases from V and 5 bases from J, leaving 28 bases between. The CDR3 coding sequence is TGTGCCAGCAGACCAGAGGGGGGAGTCTGGGGTGAGGAGACTGAAGCTTTCTTT. Residues: CASRPEGGVWGEETEAFF. Together with reference TRBV2 and TRBJ1-1, the CDR3 gives the full variable domain: EPEVTQTPSHQVTQMGQEVILRCVPISNHLYFYWYRQILGQKVEFLVSFYNNEISEKSEIFDDQFSVERPDGSNFTLKIRSTKLEDSAMYFCASRPEGGVWGEETEAFFGQGTRLTVV.

The DNA for the CDR3 is TGTGCCAGCAGCTTACGACTAGCGGGAGATCGGAATGAGCAGTTCTTC. Protein sequence: CASSLRLAGDRNEQFF. The chain joins TRBV11-2 to TRBJ2-1; the match to TRBD2 covers 12 bases. J lost 7 bases, V lost 2 bases, and 6 bases had no gene match. The V gene's germline CDR1 is SGHAT and CDR2 FQNNGV. The CDR3 is 16 amino acids.

This chain joins TRBV7-9 and TRBJ2-1; 8 bases align to TRBD1. The CDR3 is made up of 15 amino acids. The V segment lost 5 bases and the J segment 4 bases; nucleotides outside the gene matches: 7. Looked up from germline, CDR1 is SEHNR and CDR2 is FQNEAQ (reference sequence). The CDR3 is CASSPRTGRYNEQFF. In nucleotides, the CDR3 is TGTGCCAGCAGCCCTCGGACAGGGCGTTACAATGAGCAGTTCTTC.

The chain has TRBV28 and TRBJ2-4; 8 nucleotides align to TRBD2. J was trimmed by 5 bases and V by 3 bases; bases with no gene match: 9. This CDR3 has 16 amino acids. Germline V CDR1 and CDR2: MDHEN, SYDVKM. This CDR3 is CASSFRGGLGENIQYF. The DNA of the CDR3 is TGTGCCAGCAGTTTTAGGGGGGGACTAGGAGAAAACATTCAGTACTTC.

The chain links TRBV5-1 to TRBJ2-3; 8 nucleotides line up with TRBD2. The CDR3 has 15 residues. The J segment lost 4 bases and the V segment lost 4 bases, leaving 8 bases of the junction unmatched. Germline V gene sequence: CDR1 SGHRS, CDR2 YFSETQ. The CDR3 nucleotides read TGCGCCAGCAGCCCGACCGGGACTAGAGCAGATACGCAGTATTTT. Translated: CASSPTGTRADTQYF.

In this sample, this clone turned up once. The genes are TRBV5-6 and TRBJ2-3; possibly TRBD1 for D (5 bases). Deletions cut 4 bases from V and 6 bases from J, with 9 bases between. The length of the CDR3 is 12 residues. CDR1 is SGHDT, CDR2 YYEEEE, per germline. The CDR3 DNA reads TGTGCCAGCAGCATAGGGGCGGATACGCAGTATTTT. Encoded protein: CASSIGADTQYF.

The V call is TRBV4-3, the J call TRBJ1-5, with 7 bases aligning to TRBD1. Germline V lookup: CDR1 LGHNA, CDR2 YSLEER. V lost 4 bases and J lost 2; bases outside the gene matches: 5. The CDR3 loop spans 15 amino acids. CDR3 nucleotide sequence: TGCGCCAGCAGCCCCAGGGGGTATGGCAATCAGCCCCAGCATTTT. Protein: CASSPRGYGNQPQHF.

This clone was counted once. The chain links TRBV4-2 to TRBJ2-1; D is undetermined. There are 16 residues in the CDR3. Germline V lookup: CDR1 LGHNA, CDR2 YNFKEQ. V was clipped by 1 base and J by 2 bases, with 12 bases between them. CDR3 sequence (DNA): TGTGCCAGCAGCCAAGTTGAGATCGGGCCCTACAATGAGCAGTTCTTC. It encodes CASSQVEIGPYNEQFF.

Turning to this clone: Other DNA sequences in the sample encode the same CDR3. The gene calls are TRBV7-9 and TRBJ2-7; D is possibly TRBD1 (6 bases). The CDR3 has 16 residues. Germline V gene data show CDR1 as SEHNR and CDR2 as FQNEAQ (reference sequence). Deletions cut 3 bases from V and 5 bases from J, with 20 bases between. This CDR3 is CASSLLVWGRADEQYF. Here the CDR3 DNA reads TGTGCCAGCAGCTTGTTGGTGTGGGGGCGGGCTGACGAGCAGTACTTC.

The chain carries TRBV2 and TRBJ1-4; no clear D gene. Per germline, CDR1 SNHLY and CDR2 FYNNEI. The CDR3 extends over 11 amino acids. V lost 7 bases to trimming and J lost 8 bases, with 8 bases between them. The CDR3 bases are TGTGCCAGCACCCCCAGCGAAAAACTGTTTTTT. Its protein product is CASTPSEKLFF.

The V call is TRBV6-5, the J call TRBJ1-5; the D is unclear. CDR3 length: 15 amino acids. V dropped 7 bases and J dropped 0 bases, with 13 bases sitting between them. The germline V gene has CDR1 MNHEY and CDR2 SVGAGI. CDR3 nucleotides: TGTGCCAGCATTCCCGCGGTAGATAGCAATCAGCCCCAGCATTTT. It yields the protein CASIPAVDSNQPQHF.

V gene TRBV6-5 combines with J gene TRBJ2-7; 8 bases line up with TRBD2. J lost 6 bases, V lost 2 bases, and 6 bases had no gene match. The CDR3 runs 14 residues. Germline V gene data show CDR1 as MNHEY and CDR2 as SVGAGI. CDR3 coding DNA: TGTGCCAGCAGTTACCTAACGGGGGGGACCGAGCAGTACTTC. As protein: CASSYLTGGTEQYF.

The chain uses TRBV2 and TRBJ2-1; weak D call: TRBD2 (6 bases). Looked up from germline, CDR1 is SNHLY and CDR2 is FYNNEI. V lost 2 bases, J lost 3 bases, and 8 bases lay in between. The CDR3 runs to 14 residues. The CDR3 nucleotides are TGTGCCAGCAGTGAATGGGAGGACTACAATGAGCAGTTCTTC. Protein sequence: CASSEWEDYNEQFF. The full variable domain, its missing parts supplied by reference TRBV2 and TRBJ2-1, is EPEVTQTPSHQVTQMGQEVILRCVPISNHLYFYWYRQILGQKVEFLVSFYNNEISEKSEIFDDQFSVERPDGSNFTLKIRSTKLEDSAMYFCASSEWEDYNEQFFGPGTRLTVL.

The gene calls are TRBV4-2 and TRBJ1-1, with D hard to call. This CDR3 is built from 14 residues. Looked up from germline, CDR1 is LGHNA and CDR2 is YNFKEQ. Between the trimmed V and J ends, which lost 1 base and 1 base, there was a span of 7 bases. CDR3 region: CASSQGPRNTEAFF. CDR3 nucleotides: TGTGCCAGCAGCCAAGGGCCAAGGAACACTGAAGCTTTCTTT.

This clone appeared a single time. The chain carries TRBV2 and TRBJ1-2, with TRBD1 matching over 7 bases. Germline V gene lookup returns CDR1 SNHLY and CDR2 FYNNEI. The junction had 5 bases not matched to a gene; V was cut back by 2 bases and J by 5 bases. The CDR3 is 14 residues long. CDR3 nucleotides: TGTGCCAGCAGTGAACGGCAGGGGGATTATGGCTACACCTTC. It is translated as CASSERQGDYGYTF. The full variable domain, completed using reference TRBV2 and TRBJ1-2, is EPEVTQTPSHQVTQMGQEVILRCVPISNHLYFYWYRQILGQKVEFLVSFYNNEISEKSEIFDDQFSVERPDGSNFTLKIRSTKLEDSAMYFCASSERQGDYGYTFGSGTRLTVV.

This clone was observed a single time. The chain combines TRBV19 with TRBJ2-3, with D possibly being TRBD2 (5 bases). CDR1 is LNHDA and CDR2 is SQIVND in the germline V gene (reference sequence). This CDR3 region has 14 residues. The V end lost 6 bases, the J end lost 0 bases, and 10 bases lay between the germline ends. CDR3 protein: CASRRAASTDTQYF. The CDR3 bases are TGTGCCAGTAGGAGGGCCGCTAGCACAGATACGCAGTATTTT.

Points on this clone: Its ends do not fully match the called genes, so a read error is possible. The rearrangement links TRBV6-6 to TRBJ2-1; D call uncertain. The CDR3 covers 12 residues. The germline V gene encodes CDR1 MNHNY and CDR2 SVGAGI (reference sequence). Here the CDR3 DNA reads TGTGCCAGCAGCTACTATCCCGATGAGCAGTTCTTC. This encodes CASSYYPDEQFF.

This clone was counted a single time. The chain combines TRBV11-2 with TRBJ1-2, with 7 nucleotides matching TRBD1. This CDR3 contains 15 residues. CDR1 is SGHAT and CDR2 is FQNNGV in the germline V gene. V shed 5 bases, J shed 3 bases, and the junction held 9 bases outside the gene matches. The CDR3 protein is CASSPQGNVDYGYTF. In DNA, the CDR3 is TGTGCCAGCAGCCCACAGGGGAACGTGGACTATGGCTACACCTTC.

The count of this clone is one. This CDR3 is CASVSGTRNSPLHF. The CDR3 DNA reads as TGTGCCAGTGTATCCGGGACACGAAATTCACCCCTCCACTTT. This chain links TRBV19 with TRBJ1-6; D possibly corresponds to TRBD1 (6 bases). Germline V CDR1 and CDR2: LNHDA, SQIVND (reference sequence). The CDR3 runs 14 residues. The V gene lost 8 bases and the J gene lost 7 bases, with 15 bases spanning the gap.

V is TRBV7-2 and J is TRBJ2-3, with 12 nucleotides matching TRBD2. From germline, CDR1 is SGHTA and CDR2 FQGNSA. Losses at the gene ends were 0 bases for V and 4 bases for J; bases not matched to a gene: 5. This CDR3 spans 17 amino acids. The CDR3 sequence: CASSLALAGGLADTQYF. The CDR3 DNA follows: TGTGCCAGCAGCTTAGCCCTAGCGGGGGGGCTTGCAGATACGCAGTATTTT.

The chain recombines TRBV4-2 with TRBJ1-6; 10 positions agree with TRBD1. The CDR3 loop spans 19 amino acids. Germline CDR1 and CDR2: LGHNA and YNFKEQ. The V gene end was trimmed by 2 bases and the J gene end by 9 bases; junction bases not matched to a gene: 16. Here the CDR3 DNA reads TGTGCCAGCAGCCAAAAGTTGTTTAGGGATCGGACAGGGGGTTCACCCCTCCACTTT. Translation gives CASSQKLFRDRTGGSPLHF.

This clone has more than one count but fewer than ten. This chain connects TRBV10-2 to TRBJ2-5; 7 nucleotides match TRBD1. The V gene's germline CDR1 is WSHSY and CDR2 SAAADI. V was pared by 1 base and J by 8 bases, with 4 bases of the junction left unmatched. The CDR3 consists of 13 residues. Here the CDR3 reads CASSEYRQGTQYF. The CDR3 nucleotides read TGCGCCAGCAGTGAGTACCGACAGGGAACCCAGTACTTC.

The genes are TRBV27 and TRBJ2-5; TRBD2 agrees at 9 bases. This CDR3 spans 17 amino acids. CDR1 MNHEY and CDR2 SMNVEV come from the germline V gene (reference sequence). The V gene end was trimmed by 2 bases and the J gene end by 1 base; junction bases not matched to a gene: 8. The CDR3 reads CASSLVAGAMSQETQYF. CDR3 nucleotides: TGTGCCAGCAGTTTAGTAGCGGGGGCCATGAGCCAAGAGACCCAGTACTTC.

The chain joins TRBV6-6 to TRBJ2-7; no clear D. The germline gives CDR1 MNHNY, CDR2 SVGAGI (reference sequence). The CDR3 is made up of 16 amino acids. Trimming left V 5 bases short and J 6 bases short, with 23 bases between. CDR3 coding DNA: TGTGCCAGCAGTCCCATGACCGGGTTAGGTTTTAGCGAGCAGTACTTC. Its protein product is CASSPMTGLGFSEQYF.